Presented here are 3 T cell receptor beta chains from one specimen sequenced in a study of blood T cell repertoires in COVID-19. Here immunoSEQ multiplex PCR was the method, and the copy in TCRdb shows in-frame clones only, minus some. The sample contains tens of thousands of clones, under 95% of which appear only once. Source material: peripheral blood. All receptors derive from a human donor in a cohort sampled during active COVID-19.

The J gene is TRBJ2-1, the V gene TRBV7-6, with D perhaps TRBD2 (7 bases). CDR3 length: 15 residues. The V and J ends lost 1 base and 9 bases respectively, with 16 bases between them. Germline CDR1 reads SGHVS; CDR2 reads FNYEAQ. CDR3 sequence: CASSLVYGGHGEQFF. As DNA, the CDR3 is TGTGCCAGCAGCTTAGTTTACGGGGGGCATGGTGAGCAGTTCTTC. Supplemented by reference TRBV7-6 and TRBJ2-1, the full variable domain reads GAGVSQSPRYKVTKRGQDVALRCDPISGHVSLYWYRQALGQGPEFLTYFNYEAQQDKSGLPNDRFSAERPEGSISTLTIQRTEQRDSAMYRCASSLVYGGHGEQFFGPGTRLTVL.

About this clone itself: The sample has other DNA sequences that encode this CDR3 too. DNA for the CDR3: TGTGCCAGCAGCTTAGCGCCAGGGAACACTGAAGCTTTCTTT. It encodes CASSLAPGNTEAFF. The chain has TRBV7-2 and TRBJ1-1, with unresolved D. The CDR3 has 14 amino acids. Trimming shortened V by 0 bases and J by 1 base, and 6 bases separated the two germline ends. The V gene's germline CDR1 is SGHTA and CDR2 FQGNSA.

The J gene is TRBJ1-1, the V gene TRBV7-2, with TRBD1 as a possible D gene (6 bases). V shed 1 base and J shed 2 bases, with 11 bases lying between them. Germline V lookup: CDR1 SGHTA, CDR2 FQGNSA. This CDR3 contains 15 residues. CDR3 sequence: CASSLGTGLNTEAFF. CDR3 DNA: TGTGCCAGCAGCTTAGGCACAGGGCTTAACACTGAAGCTTTCTTT.